The rows below give T cell receptor beta chains drawn from one sample of a study of CD8+ T cells in alopecia areata. Clones were sequenced by immunoSEQ multiplex PCR, and TCRdb holds only the in-frame ones, with some missing. Altogether hundreds of thousands of clones are present, 35% to 40% being singletons, with the ten largest covering around 0.48%. This specimen consisted of CD4+ T cells sorted from blood, obtained at roughly week 30, from a patient treated with tofacitinib. The origin of the receptors is a human donor with alopecia areata. Both conserved end residues are part of each CDR3. D genes are given only for firm matches. A clone size is listed for some rows: how often the clone was seen (once, few, many), or a class if it is expanded.

v_gene: TRBV4-1
j_gene: TRBJ2-1
abundance: -
d_gene: TRBD2
CDR3nt: TGCGCCAGCAGCCAAGCAGGGACTAGCGGGAGCTCGAGGGGTGAGCAGTTCTTC
CDR3aa: CASSQAGTSGSSRGEQFF

v_gene: TRBV7-9
j_gene: TRBJ2-5
abundance: few
d_gene: -
CDR3nt: TGTGCCAGCAGTTCTGGCGGGGCTAGCCAAGAGACCCAGTACTTC
CDR3aa: CASSSGGASQETQYF

v_gene: TRBV10-1
j_gene: TRBJ2-7
abundance: few
d_gene: -
CDR3nt: TGCGCCAGCGGCACAGGCTACGAGCAGTACTTC
CDR3aa: CASGTGYEQYF

v_gene: TRBV7-9
j_gene: TRBJ2-1
abundance: few
d_gene: TRBD2
CDR3nt: TGTGCCGCGGGAGGGGGGGACTCCTACAATGAGCAGTTCTTC
CDR3aa: CAAGGGDSYNEQFF

v_gene: TRBV6-5
j_gene: TRBJ1-1
abundance: -
d_gene: -
CDR3nt: TGTGCCAGCATCCTACAGCGAGGAAACACTGAAGCTTTCTTT
CDR3aa: CASILQRGNTEAFF

v_gene: TRBV5-1
j_gene: TRBJ2-5
abundance: -
d_gene: TRBD2
CDR3nt: TGCGCCAGCAGCTCCTTACCGGGACTAGCGGCCCAAGAGACCCAGTACTTC
CDR3aa: CASSSLPGLAAQETQYF

v_gene: TRBV11-2
j_gene: TRBJ1-2
abundance: -
d_gene: -
CDR3nt: TGTGCCAGCAGCTTATTATCCTATATTGGCTACACCTTC
CDR3aa: CASSLLSYIGYTF

v_gene: TRBV20-1
j_gene: TRBJ1-2
abundance: -
d_gene: -
CDR3nt: TGCAGTGCTCTAGGACTGTATGGCTACACCTTC
CDR3aa: CSALGLYGYTF

v_gene: TRBV27
j_gene: TRBJ2-1
abundance: few
d_gene: -
CDR3nt: TGTGCCAGCACCAGTAGTGAGCCCTACAATGAGCAGTTCTTC
CDR3aa: CASTSSEPYNEQFF

v_gene: TRBV4-1
j_gene: TRBJ2-7
abundance: -
d_gene: -
CDR3nt: TGCGCCAGCAGCCAAGCTGAGAGGCTCTCCTACGAGCAGTACTTC
CDR3aa: CASSQAERLSYEQYF

v_gene: TRBV4-2
j_gene: TRBJ2-1
abundance: -
d_gene: TRBD2
CDR3nt: TGTGCCAGCAGCCAAGATCAGCGGGGGGGTTCCTACAATGAGCAGTTCTTC
CDR3aa: CASSQDQRGGSYNEQFF

v_gene: TRBV4-1
j_gene: TRBJ1-3
abundance: few
d_gene: -
CDR3nt: TGCGCCAGCAGCCATCCGGGACGGCGAATCGGAAACACCATATATTTT
CDR3aa: CASSHPGRRIGNTIYF

v_gene: TRBV6-1
j_gene: TRBJ2-7
abundance: few
d_gene: TRBD1
CDR3nt: TGTGCCAGCAATCCCCCAGGGGGAACCTACGAGCAGTACTTC
CDR3aa: CASNPPGGTYEQYF

v_gene: TRBV29-1
j_gene: TRBJ2-7
abundance: few
d_gene: TRBD1
CDR3nt: TGCAGCGGGCGGGACAGGGGCTACGAGCAGTACTTC
CDR3aa: CSGRDRGYEQYF

v_gene: TRBV19
j_gene: TRBJ1-5
abundance: many
d_gene: -
CDR3nt: TGTGCCAGCTTGCTGATTCAGCCCCAGCATTTT
CDR3aa: CASLLIQPQHF

v_gene: TRBV12-2
j_gene: TRBJ2-7
abundance: -
d_gene: -
CDR3nt: TGTGCAAGTCGCCACACGGTCCCGGGAGGGTCTTACGAGCAGTACTTC
CDR3aa: CASRHTVPGGSYEQYF

v_gene: TRBV6-6
j_gene: TRBJ2-5
abundance: few
d_gene: -
CDR3nt: TGTGCCAGCAGTCGAGGGGAGACCCAGTACTTC
CDR3aa: CASSRGETQYF

v_gene: TRBV2
j_gene: TRBJ1-2
abundance: -
d_gene: TRBD1
CDR3nt: TGTGCCAGCAGTCCGGACAGGGGCTACACCTTC
CDR3aa: CASSPDRGYTF

v_gene: TRBV7-7
j_gene: TRBJ2-1
abundance: -
d_gene: TRBD1
CDR3nt: TGTGCTAGCAGCTTGGGACAGGGGGCCTACAATGAGCAGTTCTTC
CDR3aa: CASSLGQGAYNEQFF

v_gene: TRBV5-4
j_gene: TRBJ2-1
abundance: -
d_gene: -
CDR3nt: TGTGCCGCCTCGTCGGGCAGGGTAGTTTTGGATGAGCAGTTCTTC
CDR3aa: CAASSGRVVLDEQFF

v_gene: TRBV29-1
j_gene: TRBJ2-7
abundance: -
d_gene: -
CDR3nt: TGCAGCGTTGAAGGGACGGGAACCTACGAGCAGTACTTC
CDR3aa: CSVEGTGTYEQYF

v_gene: TRBV6-1
j_gene: TRBJ1-2
abundance: few
d_gene: -
CDR3nt: TGTGCCAGCAGTGAATCGGCAGGGAGGGTTGATGGCTACACCTTC
CDR3aa: CASSESAGRVDGYTF

v_gene: TRBV7-2
j_gene: TRBJ1-5
abundance: -
d_gene: -
CDR3nt: TGTGCCAGCAGCTTACAGGGAGGCAATCAGCCCCAGCATTTT
CDR3aa: CASSLQGGNQPQHF

v_gene: TRBV7-2
j_gene: TRBJ1-2
abundance: few
d_gene: -
CDR3nt: TGTGCCAGCAGCTTAGGGTCGGGCGTCGCCTATGGCTACACCTTC
CDR3aa: CASSLGSGVAYGYTF

v_gene: TRBV11-2
j_gene: TRBJ2-7
abundance: few
d_gene: -
CDR3nt: TGTGCCAGCAGCTTACAGGGCTACGAGCAGTACTTC
CDR3aa: CASSLQGYEQYF

v_gene: TRBV5-1
j_gene: TRBJ2-1
abundance: few
d_gene: -
CDR3nt: TGCGCCAGCGGGGTTCTAGGAGGGAACTACAATGAGCAGTTCTTC
CDR3aa: CASGVLGGNYNEQFF

v_gene: TRBV7-8
j_gene: TRBJ1-6
abundance: few
d_gene: TRBD1
CDR3nt: TGTGCCAGCAGCTCACGGACAGGGGTTCTCAATTCACCCCTCCACTTT
CDR3aa: CASSSRTGVLNSPLHF